This T cell receptor (beta chain) appears in the sequencing data of a study of blood T cell repertoires in COVID-19. About the research overall: The study drew acute and convalescent COVID-19 samples from the United States, Italy and Spain. Sources were T cells, B-cell-depleted T cells, or PBMCs; the material itself was cDNA or gDNA.

This CDR3 has 15 residues. The V gene's germline CDR1 is SEHNR and CDR2 FQNEAQ (reference sequence). J lost 5 bases, V lost 4 bases, and 9 bases had no gene match. Source study methods: Estimated nucleated cell counts came from reference gene primer amplification. Sequenced by immunoSEQ multiplex PCR; TCRdb stores in-frame clones only, minus some. V and J calls and clone size are copied from that table; D and trimming were computed from the DNA. The sample has 62,000 or so clones; roughly 88% are singletons. The sequenced material came from peripheral blood. This chain joins TRBV7-9 and TRBJ1-2; 8 bases align to TRBD1. This TCR was recovered from a human donor in a cohort sampled during active COVID-19. The CDR3, as DNA: TGTGCCAGCAGCTCACTAAGGCAGGGGGCATATGGCTACACCTTC. Translated: CASSSLRQGAYGYTF. The full variable domain, its missing parts supplied by reference TRBV7-9 and TRBJ1-2, is DTGVSQNPRHKITKRGQNVTFRCDPISEHNRLYWYRQTLGQGPEFLTYFQNEAQLEKSRLLSDRFSAERPKGSFSTLEIQRTEQGDSAMYLCASSSLRQGAYGYTFGSGTRLTVV.